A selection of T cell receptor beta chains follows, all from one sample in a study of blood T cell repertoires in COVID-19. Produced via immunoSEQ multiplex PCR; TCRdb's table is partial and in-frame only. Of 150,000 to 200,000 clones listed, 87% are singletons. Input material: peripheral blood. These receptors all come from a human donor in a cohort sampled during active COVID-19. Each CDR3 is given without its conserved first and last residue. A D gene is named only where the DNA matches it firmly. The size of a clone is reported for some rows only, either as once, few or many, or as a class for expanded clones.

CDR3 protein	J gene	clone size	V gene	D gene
ASSPGGGANTGELF	TRBJ2-2	.	TRBV18	.
ASRGTVWGNEQF	TRBJ2-1	.	TRBV28	TRBD1
ASSLVSGGTEAF	TRBJ1-1	.	TRBV5-1	.
ASDIAGEENPYEQY	TRBJ2-7	.	TRBV6-4	TRBD2
ASSRAEHEQY	TRBJ2-7	.	TRBV3-1/TRBV3-2	.
ASTPGQSTYEQY	TRBJ2-7	once	TRBV6-2/TRBV6-3	TRBD1
ASSLLAGGRRETQY	TRBJ2-5	.	TRBV28	TRBD2
ASSPRTGSGGNTIY	TRBJ1-3	.	TRBV5-1	TRBD1
ASSLAGQGNYGYT	TRBJ1-2	.	TRBV7-2	TRBD1
ASSPRLAGVGTDTQY	TRBJ2-3	.	TRBV5-1	TRBD2
ASSTFRDRGIAGTQY	TRBJ2-3	.	TRBV11-3	TRBD1
ASSMVGSPLH	TRBJ1-6	once	TRBV28	.
ASSFRARHSGNTIY	TRBJ1-3	.	TRBV28	.
ASSEYSAGGYT	TRBJ1-2	few	TRBV25-1	.
AWKGLSYEQY	TRBJ2-7	.	TRBV30	.
ASSSGLATYEQY	TRBJ2-7	.	TRBV5-6	TRBD2
ASSLFRGTTKETQY	TRBJ2-5	.	TRBV3-1/TRBV3-2	TRBD2
SASLAGGGETQY	TRBJ2-5	.	TRBV20-1	TRBD2
ASSLDGREGQAQH	TRBJ1-5	.	TRBV11-2	.
ASSFAPIGGSYGYT	TRBJ1-2	.	TRBV5-5	.
ASSPGTRVF	TRBJ2-1	.	TRBV3-1/TRBV3-2	.
ATSDPGGRRVDEQF	TRBJ2-1	.	TRBV24-1	.
ATSRTGSNEQY	TRBJ2-7	.	TRBV24-1	TRBD1
ASSETGGNSPLH	TRBJ1-6	.	TRBV2	TRBD1
ASSKVGIPQF	TRBJ2-1	.	TRBV21-1	.
ASSQERGGDPLNSPLH	TRBJ1-6	.	TRBV3-1/TRBV3-2	.
ASSAGTGGFSVDEQY	TRBJ2-7	.	TRBV5-1	TRBD1
ASSPRPGDTQY	TRBJ2-3	.	TRBV12-3/TRBV12-4	.
ASSTQRQGAGYEQY	TRBJ2-7	.	TRBV19	TRBD1
AWSQGDEQY	TRBJ2-7	few	TRBV30	.
ASSQRRLAGEGGSYNEQF	TRBJ2-1	.	TRBV4-2	TRBD2